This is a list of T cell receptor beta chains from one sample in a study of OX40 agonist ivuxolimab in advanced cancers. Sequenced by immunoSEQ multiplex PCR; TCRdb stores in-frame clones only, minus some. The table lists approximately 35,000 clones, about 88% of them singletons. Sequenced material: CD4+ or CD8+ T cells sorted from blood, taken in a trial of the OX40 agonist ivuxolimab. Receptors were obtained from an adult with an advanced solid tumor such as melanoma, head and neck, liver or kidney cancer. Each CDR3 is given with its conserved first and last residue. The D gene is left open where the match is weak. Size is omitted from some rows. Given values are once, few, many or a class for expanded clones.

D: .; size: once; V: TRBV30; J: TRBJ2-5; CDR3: CAWSVVRGREETQYF; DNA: TGTGCCTGGAGTGTGGTCAGGGGACGAGAGGAGACCCAGTACTTC
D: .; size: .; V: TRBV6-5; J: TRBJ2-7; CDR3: CASRHRESYEQYF; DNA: TGTGCCAGCAGACACAGGGAAAGCTACGAGCAGTACTTC
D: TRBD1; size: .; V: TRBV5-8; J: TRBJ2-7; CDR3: CASSAPRTGGREQYF; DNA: TGTGCCAGCAGCGCACCGAGGACAGGGGGCCGTGAGCAGTACTTC
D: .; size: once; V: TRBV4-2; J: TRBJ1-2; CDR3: CASSQAPGGVDGYTF; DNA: TGTGCCAGCAGCCAAGCCCCCGGGGGCGTCGATGGCTACACCTTC
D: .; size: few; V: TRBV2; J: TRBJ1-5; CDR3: CASSPLFSNQPQHF; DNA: TGTGCCAGCAGTCCTTTATTTAGCAATCAGCCCCAGCATTTT
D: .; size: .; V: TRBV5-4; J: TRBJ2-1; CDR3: CASSNTRRTNEQFF; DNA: TGTGCCAGCAGCAATACCAGAAGGACAAATGAGCAGTTCTTC
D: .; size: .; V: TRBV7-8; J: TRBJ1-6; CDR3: CASSLAGQGKTPLHF; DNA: TGTGCCAGCAGCTTAGCGGGGCAGGGCAAAACACCCCTCCACTTT
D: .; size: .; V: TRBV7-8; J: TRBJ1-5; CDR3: CASSPTRGGQPQHF; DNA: TGTGCCAGCAGCCCGACCAGGGGAGGTCAGCCCCAGCATTTT
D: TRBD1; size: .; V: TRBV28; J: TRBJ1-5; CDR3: CASSSDRVVHQPQHF; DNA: TGTGCCAGCAGCTCGGACAGGGTGGTACATCAGCCCCAGCATTTT
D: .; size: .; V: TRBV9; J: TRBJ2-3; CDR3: CASSVGLGRDTQYF; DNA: TGTGCCAGCAGCGTCGGACTCGGGAGAGATACGCAGTATTTT
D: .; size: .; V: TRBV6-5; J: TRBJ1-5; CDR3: CASSYSKRGNQPQHF; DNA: TGTGCCAGCAGTTACTCGAAAAGGGGCAATCAGCCCCAGCATTTT
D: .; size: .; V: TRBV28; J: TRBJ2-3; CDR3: CASSLMRGSQYF; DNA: TGTGCCAGCAGTTTAATGAGGGGGAGTCAGTATTTT
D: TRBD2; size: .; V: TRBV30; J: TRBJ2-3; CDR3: CAWTGRESRVTDTQYF; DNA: TGTGCCTGGACGGGGCGGGAGAGTAGAGTCACAGATACGCAGTATTTT
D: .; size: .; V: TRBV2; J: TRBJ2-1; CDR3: CASSGGGGVGYNEQFF; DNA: TGTGCCAGCAGTGGGGGTGGGGGAGTCGGCTACAATGAGCAGTTCTTC
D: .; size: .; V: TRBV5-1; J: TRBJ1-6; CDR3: CASSLWSGILNSPLHF; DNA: TGCGCCAGCAGCTTGTGGTCGGGGATCCTTAATTCACCCCTCCACTTT
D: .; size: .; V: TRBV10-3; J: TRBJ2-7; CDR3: CAIAEQAYEQYF; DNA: TGTGCCATCGCAGAGCAGGCCTACGAGCAGTACTTC
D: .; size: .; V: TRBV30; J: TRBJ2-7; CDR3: CASAVSGWHEQYF; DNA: TGTGCCTCCGCGGTTTCCGGGTGGCACGAGCAGTACTTC
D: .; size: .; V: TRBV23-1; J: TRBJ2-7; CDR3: CASSPQGGRYEQYF; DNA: TGCGCCAGCAGTCCCCAGGGGGGGCGTTACGAGCAGTACTTC
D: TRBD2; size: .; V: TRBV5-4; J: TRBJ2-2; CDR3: CASSSVLAGTGELFF; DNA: TGTGCCAGCAGCTCCGTGCTAGCGGGGACCGGGGAGCTGTTTTTT
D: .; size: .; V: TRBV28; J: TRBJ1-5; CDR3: CASSLSSRIGQPQHF; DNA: TGTGCCAGCAGTTTATCATCCCGAATCGGGCAGCCCCAGCATTTT
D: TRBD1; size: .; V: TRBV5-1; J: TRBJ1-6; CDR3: CASSTGTAEGLPLHF; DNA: TGCGCCAGCAGCACTGGGACAGCCGAAGGGTTACCCCTCCACTTT
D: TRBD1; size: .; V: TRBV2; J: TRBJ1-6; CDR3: CARSRDRSSPLHF; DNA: TGTGCCAGGTCCCGGGACAGATCTTCACCCCTCCACTTT
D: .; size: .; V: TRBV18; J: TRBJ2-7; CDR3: CASSLRDTVSYEQYF; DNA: TGTGCCAGCTCACTCCGGGACACGGTATCCTACGAGCAGTACTTC
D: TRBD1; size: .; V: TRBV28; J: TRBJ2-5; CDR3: CASSTPGQGEETQYF; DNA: TGTGCCAGCAGTACCCCGGGACAGGGGGAAGAGACCCAGTACTTC
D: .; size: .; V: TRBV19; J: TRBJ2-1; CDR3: CASSIAGVYNEQFF; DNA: TGTGCCAGTAGTATAGCGGGAGTCTACAATGAGCAGTTCTTC
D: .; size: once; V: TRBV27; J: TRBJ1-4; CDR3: CASSPTTAQPTNEKLFF; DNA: TGTGCCAGCAGTCCAACGACAGCCCAACCAACTAATGAAAAACTGTTTTTT
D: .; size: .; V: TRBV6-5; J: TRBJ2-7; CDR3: CASSLLDGKQYF; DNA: TGTGCCAGCAGCCTTCTTGACGGGAAGCAGTACTTC
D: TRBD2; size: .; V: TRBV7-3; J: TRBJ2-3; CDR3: CASSFTSGRTDTQYF; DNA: TGTGCCAGCAGCTTCACTAGCGGCCGCACAGATACGCAGTATTTT
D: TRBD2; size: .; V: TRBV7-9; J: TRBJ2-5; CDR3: CASSPPGRVGETQYF; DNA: TGTGCCAGCAGCCCGCCCGGGAGGGTGGGAGAGACCCAGTACTTC
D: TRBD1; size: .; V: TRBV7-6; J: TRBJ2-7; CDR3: CASSFGNRGQSYEQYF; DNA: TGTGCCAGCAGCTTCGGCAACAGGGGGCAGTCCTACGAGCAGTACTTC
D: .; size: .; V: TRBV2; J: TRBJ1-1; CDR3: CAGIIAPALGAFF; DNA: TGTGCCGGCATTATAGCCCCAGCTTTAGGGGCTTTCTTT
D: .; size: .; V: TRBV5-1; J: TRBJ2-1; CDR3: CASSVYDEQFF; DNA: TGCGCCAGCAGCGTTTACGATGAGCAGTTCTTC
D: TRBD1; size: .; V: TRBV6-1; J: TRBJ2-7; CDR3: CASNPGQVFHEQYF; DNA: TGTGCCAGCAACCCGGGACAGGTATTCCACGAGCAGTACTTC
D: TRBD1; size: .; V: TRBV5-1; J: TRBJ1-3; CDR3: CASSQQGFGNTIYF; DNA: TGCGCCAGCAGCCAACAGGGGTTTGGAAACACCATATATTTT
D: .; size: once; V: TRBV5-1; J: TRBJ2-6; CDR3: CASRGALSGANVLTF; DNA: TGCGCCAGCCGAGGGGCCCTCTCTGGGGCCAACGTCCTGACTTTC
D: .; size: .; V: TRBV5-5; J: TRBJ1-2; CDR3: CASSLENYGYTF; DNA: TGTGCCAGCAGCTTGGAGAACTATGGCTACACCTTC
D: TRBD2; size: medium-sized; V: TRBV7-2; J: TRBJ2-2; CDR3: CASSSGGWTGELFF; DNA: TGTGCCAGCAGCAGCGGGGGGTGGACCGGGGAGCTGTTTTTT
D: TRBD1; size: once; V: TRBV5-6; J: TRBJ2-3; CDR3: CASSLGTGAHSTDTQYF; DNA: TGTGCCAGCAGCTTGGGGACAGGTGCTCACAGCACAGATACGCAGTATTTT
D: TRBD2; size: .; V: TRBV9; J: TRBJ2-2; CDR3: CASSVVSSGNTGELFF; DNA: TGTGCCAGCAGCGTAGTTTCTAGCGGGAACACCGGGGAGCTGTTTTTT
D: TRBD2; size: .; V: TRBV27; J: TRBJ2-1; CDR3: CASSFRGLAGSYNEQFF; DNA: TGTGCCAGCAGTTTCCGTGGACTAGCGGGATCCTACAATGAGCAGTTCTTC
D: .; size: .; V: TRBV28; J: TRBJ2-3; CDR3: CASSSSSRETQYF; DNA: TGTGCCAGCAGTTCTTCCTCTAGAGAGACGCAGTATTTT
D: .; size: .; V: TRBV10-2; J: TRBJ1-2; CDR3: CASSEADYHYTF; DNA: TGCGCCAGCAGTGAGGCGGATTATCACTACACCTTC
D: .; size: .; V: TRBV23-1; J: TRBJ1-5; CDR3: CASSQWGGTSNQPQHF; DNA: TGCGCCAGCAGTCAATGGGGGGGTACGAGCAATCAGCCCCAGCATTTT
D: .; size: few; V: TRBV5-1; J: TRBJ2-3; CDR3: CASSLGGAQLTDTQYF; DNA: TGCGCCAGCAGCTTGGGCGGGGCCCAGCTCACAGATACGCAGTATTTT
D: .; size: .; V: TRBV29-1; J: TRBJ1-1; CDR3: CSVDQGKGSEAFF; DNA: TGCAGCGTTGACCAGGGAAAGGGATCTGAAGCTTTCTTT
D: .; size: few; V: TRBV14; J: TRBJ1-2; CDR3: CASSQGSAGTEGYTF; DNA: TGTGCCAGCAGCCAAGGGTCGGCAGGGACGGAGGGCTACACCTTC
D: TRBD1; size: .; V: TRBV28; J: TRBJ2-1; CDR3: CASSPAGTGFAINEQFF; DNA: TGTGCCAGCAGTCCGGCTGGGACAGGGTTCGCTATCAATGAGCAGTTCTTC
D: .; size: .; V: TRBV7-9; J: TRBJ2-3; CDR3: CASSLAQATDTQYF; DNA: TGTGCCAGCAGCTTAGCACAGGCGACAGATACGCAGTATTTT
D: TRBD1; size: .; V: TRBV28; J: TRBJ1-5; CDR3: CASNPSGTGVQPQHF; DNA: TGTGCCAGCAATCCCTCCGGGACAGGGGTTCAGCCCCAGCATTTT
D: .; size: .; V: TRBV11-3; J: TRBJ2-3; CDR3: CASSVGFVGTDTQYF; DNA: TGTGCCAGCAGCGTTGGTTTCGTGGGCACAGATACGCAGTATTTT
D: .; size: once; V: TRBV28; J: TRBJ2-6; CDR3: CASRGRASGANVLTF; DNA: TGTGCCAGCAGAGGCAGGGCCTCTGGGGCCAACGTCCTGACTTTC
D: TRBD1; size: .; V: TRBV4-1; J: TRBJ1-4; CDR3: CASSRTGDEKLFF; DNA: TGCGCCAGCAGCCGGACAGGGGACGAAAAACTGTTTTTT
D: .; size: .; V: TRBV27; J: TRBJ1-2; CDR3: CASRSGGESYGYTF; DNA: TGTGCCAGCCGGAGTGGGGGGGAAAGCTATGGCTACACCTTC
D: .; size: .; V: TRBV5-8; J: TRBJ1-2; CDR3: CASSFRGINYGYTF; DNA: TGTGCCAGCAGCTTTAGAGGAATTAACTATGGCTACACCTTC
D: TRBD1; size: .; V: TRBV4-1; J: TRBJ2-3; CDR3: CASSRDGTGADTQYF; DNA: TGCGCCAGCAGCCGTGACGGGACAGGAGCAGATACGCAGTATTTT
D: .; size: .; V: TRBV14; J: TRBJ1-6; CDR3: CASSLKSSYNSPLHF; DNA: TGTGCCAGCAGCTTAAAGAGCTCCTATAATTCACCCCTCCACTTT
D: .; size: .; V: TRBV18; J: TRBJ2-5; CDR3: CASSGGLQETQYF; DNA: TGTGCCAGCTCAGGCGGTCTACAAGAGACCCAGTACTTC
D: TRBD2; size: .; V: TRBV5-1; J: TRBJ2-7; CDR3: CASTRGGSSSSEQYF; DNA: TGCGCCAGCACCCGGGGGGGGTCCTCATCCTCCGAGCAGTACTTC
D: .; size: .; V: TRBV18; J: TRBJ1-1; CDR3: CASSPGQPNTEAFF; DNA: TGTGCCAGCTCACCAGGACAGCCGAACACTGAAGCTTTCTTT